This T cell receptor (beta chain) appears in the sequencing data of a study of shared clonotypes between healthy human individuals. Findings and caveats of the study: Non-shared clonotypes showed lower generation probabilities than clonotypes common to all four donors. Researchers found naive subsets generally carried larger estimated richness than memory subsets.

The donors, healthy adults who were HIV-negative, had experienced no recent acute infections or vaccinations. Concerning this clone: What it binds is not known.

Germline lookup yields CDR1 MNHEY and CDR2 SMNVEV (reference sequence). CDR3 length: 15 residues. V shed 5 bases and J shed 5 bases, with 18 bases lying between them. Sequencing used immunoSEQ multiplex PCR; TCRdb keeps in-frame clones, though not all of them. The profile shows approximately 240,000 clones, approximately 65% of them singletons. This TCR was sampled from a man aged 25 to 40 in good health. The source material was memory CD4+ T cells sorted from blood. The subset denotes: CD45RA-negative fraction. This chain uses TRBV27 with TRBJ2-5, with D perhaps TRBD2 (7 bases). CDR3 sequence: CASSPSLRGGETQYF. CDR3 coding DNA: TGTGCCAGCAGTCCGAGCCTCAGGGGAGGGGAGACCCAGTACTTC.